The 8 T cell receptor beta chains reported below all come from one sample, sequenced in a study of blood T cells in healthy people across ages. A sample-barcoded 5' primer and a J-beta primer mix were used in a second PCR of roughly 7 to 11 cycles. TCRdb re-called the 5' RACE reads with MiXCR, one entry per CDR3 protein. Among about 560,000 distinct CDR3 sequences listed, 25% to 35% were seen once. These data were also filed under a second study, of T cells of mothers and their children.

Material: blood. The receptors here all came from a boy between 2 and 10 years old in good health.

V usage is TRBV9 and J usage is TRBJ2-1; tentatively, D is TRBD2 (6 bases). Per the germline V gene, CDR1 is SGDLS and CDR2 is YYNGEE. The CDR3 is 17 amino acids. With 0 bases removed from V and 2 bases from J, the gap between germline ends came to 15 bases. CDR3 DNA sequence: TGTGCCAGCAGCGTAGCTACTAGCCCTCCTACCTACAATGAGCAGTTCTTC. Translation gives CASSVATSPPTYNEQFF.

This clonotype was recorded only once. A read error may explain this, as a much larger clone is one base away. The chain combines TRBV3-1 with TRBJ2-5; possible D gene TRBD2, 6 bases. The assigned J gene may be wrong: the sequence end matches TRBJ2-7 better. Germline values: CDR1 LGHDT, CDR2 YNNKEL (reference sequence). The CDR3 spans 15 residues. For the CDR3, the DNA is TGTGCCAGCAGCCTTAGGTTGGGAGGTCGATACGAGCAGTACTTC. As protein: CASSLRLGGRYEQYF.

This clonotype occurred a few times. DNA for the CDR3: TGTGCCAGCAGCGTGGAACATACGACCTACGAGCAGTACTTC. This encodes CASSVEHTTYEQYF. This sequence joins TRBV9 and TRBJ2-7; no definite D call. Germline CDR1 SGDLS, CDR2 YYNGEE. This CDR3 has 14 residues. V lost 2 bases and J lost 2, with 11 bases in between.

This CDR3 is CASRFFSQPQHF. The CDR3 nucleotides read TGTGCCAGCCGGTTTTTCAGTCAGCCCCAGCATTTT. This chain connects TRBV6-5 to TRBJ1-5; D gene uncertain. This CDR3 is built from 12 residues. Trimming removed 8 bases from V and 6 bases from J, with 11 bases in between. CDR1 is MNHEY and CDR2 is SVGAGI in the germline V gene.

This clonotype has a handful of counts. The genes are TRBV29-1 and TRBJ2-4; the D gene is possibly TRBD2 (5 bases). Germline V CDR1 and CDR2: SQVTM, ANQGSEA. The CDR3 sequence is 11 residues long. As DNA, the CDR3 is TGCGGCGGGCTAGCCAAAAACATTCAGTACTTC. Translated: CGGLAKNIQYF.

This clonotype was recorded a few times. The V gene is TRBV6-5, the J gene TRBJ1-1; D is ambiguous. With 7 bases removed from V and 3 bases from J, the gap between germline ends came to 6 bases. The germline V gene encodes CDR1 MNHEY and CDR2 SVGAGI. The CDR3 is 11 amino acids. Here the CDR3 DNA reads TGTGCCAGCATACGATACACTGAAGCTTTCTTT. It yields the protein CASIRYTEAFF.

The V call is TRBV11-1, the J call TRBJ2-1; weak D call: TRBD1 (7 bases). The germline V gene encodes CDR1 SGHAT and CDR2 FQDESV (reference sequence). The CDR3 is 16 residues long. V was clipped by 3 bases and J by 0 bases, with 12 bases between them. CDR3 residues: CASSLQGGLSYNEQFF. The CDR3 nucleotides read TGTGCCAGCAGCTTGCAGGGGGGACTCTCCTACAATGAGCAGTTCTTC.

This clonotype occurred a few times. This sequence joins TRBV29-1 and TRBJ2-2; D gene unclear. V lost 2 bases, J lost 5 bases, and 12 bases lay in between. The germline V gene encodes CDR1 SQVTM and CDR2 ANQGSEA. The CDR3 length is 14 residues. The chain's CDR3 is CSVESELGTGELFF. CDR3 sequence (DNA): TGCAGCGTTGAATCGGAGTTGGGAACCGGGGAGCTGTTTTTT.